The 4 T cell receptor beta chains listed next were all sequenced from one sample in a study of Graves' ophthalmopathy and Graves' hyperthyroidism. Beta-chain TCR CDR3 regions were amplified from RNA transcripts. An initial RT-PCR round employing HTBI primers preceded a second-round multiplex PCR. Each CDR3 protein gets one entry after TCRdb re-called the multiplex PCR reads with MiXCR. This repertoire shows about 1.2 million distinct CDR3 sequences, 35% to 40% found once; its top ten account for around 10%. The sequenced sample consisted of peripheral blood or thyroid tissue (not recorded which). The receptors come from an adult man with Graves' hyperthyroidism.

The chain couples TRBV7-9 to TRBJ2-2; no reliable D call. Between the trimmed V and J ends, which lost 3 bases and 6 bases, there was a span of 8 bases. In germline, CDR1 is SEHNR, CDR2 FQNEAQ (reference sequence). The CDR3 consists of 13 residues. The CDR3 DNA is TGTGCCAGCAGCTTCTACGGGTCCGGGGAGCTGTTTTTT. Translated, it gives CASSFYGSGELFF.

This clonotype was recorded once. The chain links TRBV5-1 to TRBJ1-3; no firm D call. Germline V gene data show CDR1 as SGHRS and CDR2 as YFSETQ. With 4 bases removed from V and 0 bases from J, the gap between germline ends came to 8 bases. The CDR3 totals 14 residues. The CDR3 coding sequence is TGCGCCAGCAGCCCCGACAACTCTGGAAACACCATATATTTT. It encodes CASSPDNSGNTIYF.

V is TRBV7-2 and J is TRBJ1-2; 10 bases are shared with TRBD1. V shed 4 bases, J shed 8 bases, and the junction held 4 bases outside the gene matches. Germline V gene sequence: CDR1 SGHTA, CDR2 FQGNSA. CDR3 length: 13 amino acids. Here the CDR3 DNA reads TGTGCCAGCAGCTGGGGGACAGGGGACGGCTACACCTTC. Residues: CASSWGTGDGYTF.

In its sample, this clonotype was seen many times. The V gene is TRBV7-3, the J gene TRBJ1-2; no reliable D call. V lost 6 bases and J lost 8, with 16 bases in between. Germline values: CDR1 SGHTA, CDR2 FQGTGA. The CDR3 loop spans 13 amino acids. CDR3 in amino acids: CASSPGMNNGYTF. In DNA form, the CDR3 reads TGTGCCAGCAGTCCCGGGATGAATAACGGCTACACCTTC.